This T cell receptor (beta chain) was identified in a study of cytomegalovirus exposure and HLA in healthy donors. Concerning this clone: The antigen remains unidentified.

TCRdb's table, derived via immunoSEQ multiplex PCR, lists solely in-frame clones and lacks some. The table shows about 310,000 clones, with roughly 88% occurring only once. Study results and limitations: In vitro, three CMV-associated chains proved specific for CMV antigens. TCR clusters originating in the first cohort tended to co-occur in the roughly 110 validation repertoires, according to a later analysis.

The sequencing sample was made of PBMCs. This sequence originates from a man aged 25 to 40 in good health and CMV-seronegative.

The CDR3 DNA is TGTGCCAGCAGTTTCGGGGACAGGGTCTACGAGCAGTACTTC. Translating it yields CASSFGDRVYEQYF. The chain joins TRBV6-5 to TRBJ2-7, with TRBD1 identical over 9 bases. Germline V CDR1 and CDR2: MNHEY, SVGAGI. CDR3 length equals 14 residues. V trimming: 4 bases; J trimming: 3 bases; junction bases outside the gene matches: 4.